Sequencing of this T cell receptor (beta chain) was carried out in a study of prognosis after radiotherapy for stage I lung cancer. Study-wide results and limits: Stereotactic body radiation therapy was followed by fewer unique TCR clones, median approximately 10,000 versus 7,000. Some patients went on to develop distant metastases. Their Shannon entropy after stereotactic body radiation therapy was lower, and its change from baseline was also lower.

This clonotype occurred many times. Its antigen is undetermined. The CDR3 covers 15 residues. The germline gives CDR1 SEHNR, CDR2 FQNEAQ (reference sequence). V shed 3 bases and J 2 bases; nucleotides not matched to a gene: 4. Two rounds of multiplex PCR amplified TCR beta CDR3 from genomic DNA. Primers (each specific to one TRBV or TRBJ gene) were used in first-round PCR. TCRdb reprocessed the multiplex PCR reads with MiXCR, giving one entry per CDR3 protein. The table includes about 15,000 distinct CDR3 sequences, 15% to 20% detected once. Material: PBMCs, obtained before or after stereotactic body radiation therapy (not recorded which). The clonotype comes from a donor older than 45 with non-small cell lung cancer. The V gene is TRBV7-9, the J gene TRBJ2-1; 7 bases align to TRBD2. The CDR3 DNA reads as TGTGCCAGCAGCTTTGCGGGAGTCGCCTACAATGAGCAGTTCTTC. Protein: CASSFAGVAYNEQFF.